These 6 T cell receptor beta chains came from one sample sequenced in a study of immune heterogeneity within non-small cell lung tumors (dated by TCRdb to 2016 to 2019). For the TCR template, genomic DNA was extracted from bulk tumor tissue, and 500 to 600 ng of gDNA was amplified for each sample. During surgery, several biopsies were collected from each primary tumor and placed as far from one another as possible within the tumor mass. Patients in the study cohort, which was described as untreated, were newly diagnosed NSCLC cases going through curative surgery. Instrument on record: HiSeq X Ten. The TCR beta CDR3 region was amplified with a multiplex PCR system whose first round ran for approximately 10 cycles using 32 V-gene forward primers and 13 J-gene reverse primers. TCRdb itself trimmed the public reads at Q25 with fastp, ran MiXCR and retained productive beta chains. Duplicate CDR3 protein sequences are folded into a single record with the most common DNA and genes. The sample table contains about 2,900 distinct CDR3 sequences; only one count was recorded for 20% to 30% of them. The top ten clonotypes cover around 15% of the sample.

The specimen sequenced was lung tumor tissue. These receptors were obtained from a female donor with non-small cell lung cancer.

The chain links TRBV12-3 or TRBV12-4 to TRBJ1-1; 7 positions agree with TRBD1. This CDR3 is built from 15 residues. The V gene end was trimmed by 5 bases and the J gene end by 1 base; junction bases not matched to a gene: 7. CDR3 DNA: TGTGCCAGCAGTCTGCGACAGGGCGGGAACACTGAAGCTTTCTTT. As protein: CASSLRQGGNTEAFF.

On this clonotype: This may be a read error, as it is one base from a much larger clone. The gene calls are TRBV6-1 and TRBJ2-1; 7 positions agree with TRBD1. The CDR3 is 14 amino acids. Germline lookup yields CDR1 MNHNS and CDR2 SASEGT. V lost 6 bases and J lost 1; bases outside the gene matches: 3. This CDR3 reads CASRTGLSYNEQFF. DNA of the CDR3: TGTGCCAGCAGGACAGGGTTGTCCTACAATGAGCAGTTCTTC.

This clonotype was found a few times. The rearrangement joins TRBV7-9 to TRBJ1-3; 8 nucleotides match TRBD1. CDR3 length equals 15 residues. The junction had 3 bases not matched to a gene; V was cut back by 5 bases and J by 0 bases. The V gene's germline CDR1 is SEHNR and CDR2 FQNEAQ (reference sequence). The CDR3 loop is CASSAGQDSGNTIYF. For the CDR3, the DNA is TGTGCCAGCAGCGCGGGACAGGACTCTGGAAACACCATATATTTT.

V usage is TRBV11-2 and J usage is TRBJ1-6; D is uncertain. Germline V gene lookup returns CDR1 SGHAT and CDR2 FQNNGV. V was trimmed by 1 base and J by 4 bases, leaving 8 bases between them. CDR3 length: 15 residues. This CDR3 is CASSLGAGYNSPLHF. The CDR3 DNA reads TGTGCCAGCAGCTTAGGGGCAGGATATAATTCACCCCTCCACTTT. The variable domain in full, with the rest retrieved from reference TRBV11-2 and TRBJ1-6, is EAGVAQSPRYKIIEKRQSVAFWCNPISGHATLYWYQQILGQGPKLLIQFQNNGVVDDSQLPKDRFSAERLKGVDSTLKIQPAKLEDSAVYLCASSLGAGYNSPLHFGNGTRLTVT.

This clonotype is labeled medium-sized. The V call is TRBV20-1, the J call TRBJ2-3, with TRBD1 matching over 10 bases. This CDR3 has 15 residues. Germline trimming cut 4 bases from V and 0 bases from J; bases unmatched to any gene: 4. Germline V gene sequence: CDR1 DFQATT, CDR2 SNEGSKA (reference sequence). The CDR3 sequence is CSAIRGQGSTDTQYF. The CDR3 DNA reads TGCAGTGCTATAAGGGGACAGGGGAGCACAGATACGCAGTATTTT.

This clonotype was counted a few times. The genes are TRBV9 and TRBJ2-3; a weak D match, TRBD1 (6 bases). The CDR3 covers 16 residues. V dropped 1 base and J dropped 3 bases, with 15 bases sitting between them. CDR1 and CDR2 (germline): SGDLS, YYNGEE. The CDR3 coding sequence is TGTGCCAGCAGCGTAAGTCAGGGCAGGGGAACAGATACGCAGTATTTT. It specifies CASSVSQGRGTDTQYF.